A single sample gave rise to the 9 T cell receptor beta chains below, sequenced in a study of OX40 agonist ivuxolimab in advanced cancers. Here immunoSEQ multiplex PCR was the method, and the copy in TCRdb shows in-frame clones only, minus some. The sample comprises roughly 20,000 clones, approximately 82% of which are singletons, and approximately 10% rests with the top ten. The sample here was CD4+ or CD8+ T cells sorted from blood, taken in a trial of the OX40 agonist ivuxolimab. The receptors stem from an adult with an advanced solid tumor such as melanoma, head and neck, liver or kidney cancer.

The V call is TRBV29-1, the J call TRBJ1-2, with D possibly matching TRBD1 (5 bases). CDR1 is SQVTM and CDR2 is ANQGSEA in the germline V gene. The CDR3 has 14 amino acids. V shed 3 bases and J shed 4 bases, with 15 bases lying between them. CDR3 in DNA: TGCAGCGTTGATGGGGGGTTTTCGTCCTATGGCTACACCTTC. Residues: CSVDGGFSSYGYTF. The whole variable domain, filled in from reference TRBV29-1 and TRBJ1-2, reads SAVISQKPSRDICQRGTSLTIQCQVDSQVTMMFWYRQQPGQSLTLIATANQGSEATYESGFVIDKFPISRPNLTFSTLTVSNMSPEDSSIYLCSVDGGFSSYGYTFGSGTRLTVV.

This clone is categorized as medium-sized. The chain has TRBV15 and TRBJ2-1; TRBD2 agrees at 13 bases. V gave up 1 base and J gave up 10 bases; unmatched junction bases: 4. The length of the CDR3 is 15 residues. Germline CDR1 LNHNV, CDR2 YYDKDF (reference sequence). The CDR3 region has the DNA TGTGCCACCAGCAGAGCTACTAGCGGGAGGGTCGAGCAGTTCTTC. Translation gives CATSRATSGRVEQFF. Drawing the rest from reference TRBV15 and TRBJ2-1, the complete variable domain is DAMVIQNPRYQVTQFGKPVTLSCSQTLNHNVMYWYQQKSSQAPKLLFHYYDKDFNNEADTPDNFQSRRPNTSFCFLDIRSPGLGDTAMYLCATSRATSGRVEQFFGPGTRLTVL.

On this clone: A read error may produce the germline difference seen at one junction end. V gene TRBV7-7 combines with J gene TRBJ2-7; D tentatively reads TRBD1 or TRBD2 (5 bases each). CDR3 size: 15 residues. Germline loops: CDR1 SSHAT, CDR2 FNYEAQ (reference sequence). The CDR3: CASSLGDGGSYEQYF. Here the CDR3 DNA reads TGTGCTAGCAGCCTGGGGGATGGGGGCTCCTACGAGCAGTACTTC.

This chain uses TRBV7-8 with TRBJ1-5, with D possibly being TRBD1 (5 bases). The germline gives CDR1 SGHVS, CDR2 FQNEAQ. The germline V and J ends were trimmed by 6 bases and 3 bases, with 15 bases remaining between them. The CDR3 length is 15 residues. CDR3 nucleotides: TGTGCCAGCAGTTTTCGTCGCGGGGCCAATCAGCCCCAGCATTTT. Its protein is CASSFRRGANQPQHF.

The chain has TRBV11-2 and TRBJ2-5; D may be TRBD2 (6 bases). Trimming took 0 bases from V and 2 from J, leaving 10 bases between them. The germline gives CDR1 SGHAT, CDR2 FQNNGV. The CDR3 runs to 15 residues. The CDR3 loop reads CASSLEAGEQETQYF. The DNA of the CDR3 is TGTGCCAGCAGCTTAGAAGCGGGCGAGCAAGAGACCCAGTACTTC.

This sequence joins TRBV7-9 and TRBJ2-1; 9 bases fit TRBD1. The CDR3 consists of 16 residues. V shed 5 bases and J 4 bases; nucleotides not matched to a gene: 9. Germline CDR1 and CDR2: SEHNR and FQNEAQ (reference sequence). The CDR3 here is CASSPAWGTGYNEQFF. The DNA for the CDR3 is TGTGCCAGCAGCCCCGCGTGGGGGACAGGGTACAATGAGCAGTTCTTC.

The chain is built from TRBV4-2 and TRBJ2-1; D is ambiguous. The CDR3 spans 12 residues. The V end was cut by 0 bases, the J end by 9 bases, with 6 bases between. CDR1 and CDR2 from the germline V gene are LGHNA and YNFKEQ. The CDR3 region is CASSQDYVEQFF. For the CDR3, the DNA is TGTGCCAGCAGCCAAGACTACGTTGAGCAGTTCTTC.

The chain recombines TRBV7-9 with TRBJ2-5; D is perhaps TRBD1 or TRBD2 (5 bases each). The J call is uncertain, as TRBJ2-7 better fits the DNA end. The CDR3 extends over 16 amino acids. Germline V lookup: CDR1 SEHNR, CDR2 FQNEAQ (reference sequence). CDR3 nucleotide sequence: TGTGCCAGCAGCTTAGTATTCGAGGGACCCTCCTACGAGCAGTACTTC. This codes for CASSLVFEGPSYEQYF.

By share of the sample, this clone is medium-sized. V gene TRBV5-5 combines with J gene TRBJ2-7; unclear D gene. Germline V CDR1 and CDR2: SGHKS, YYEKEE (reference sequence). V lost 0 bases, J lost 0 bases, and 10 bases lay in between. The CDR3 is made up of 15 amino acids. The CDR3 sequence: CASSLGTGFSYEQYF. As DNA, the CDR3 is TGTGCCAGCAGCTTGGGGACGGGTTTCTCCTACGAGCAGTACTTC.